The rows below give T cell receptor beta chains drawn from one sample of a study of cytomegalovirus exposure and HLA in healthy donors. Measured with immunoSEQ multiplex PCR; TCRdb has only the in-frame clones, and not every one. This table has fewer than 200,000 clones, roughly nine tenths appearing once. The sequenced sample was PBMCs. The receptors were sampled from a woman aged 30 to 39 in good health and CMV-seronegative. CDR3s include the opening cysteine and the closing phenylalanine or tryptophan.

V	length	J	CDR3
TRBV29-1	13	TRBJ2-5	CSVKGQGQETQYF
TRBV5-6	14	TRBJ1-1	CASSLYIGNTEAFF
TRBV11-2	14	TRBJ2-7	CASSSLDRLYEQYF
TRBV4-3	14	TRBJ1-1	CASSATGTGTEAFF
TRBV6-5	14	TRBJ1-3	CASKRGNSGNTIYF
TRBV9	16	TRBJ2-5	CASSVAMGLDGETQYF
TRBV19	15	TRBJ1-5	CASTPRRQGRQPQHF
TRBV2	16	TRBJ2-5	CASSPIAGPSRGTQYF
TRBV5-1	13	TRBJ2-3	CASSLASSDTQYF
TRBV9	14	TRBJ2-7	CASSVGEGSYEQYF
TRBV6-6	14	TRBJ2-1	CASRDSGRGNEQFF
TRBV7-2	20	TRBJ2-3	CASSLASGTSGGPHTDTQYF
TRBV4-1	17	TRBJ1-1	CASSQEWQGIGRTEAFF
TRBV6-6	15	TRBJ2-3	CASIWGLAGTDTQYF
TRBV10-3	12	TRBJ1-1	CAISALGGRAFF
TRBV27	14	TRBJ2-5	CASSLKLAGETQYF
TRBV27	13	TRBJ1-4	CASSFTGVEKLFF
TRBV6-5	15	TRBJ2-1	CATAGTGLMGNEQFF
TRBV9	16	TRBJ2-2	CASSVRPGGLGGELFF
TRBV27	15	.	CASSFRGSSPQPQYF
TRBV4-3	15	.	CASSQDSRLAGEQYF
TRBV18	14	TRBJ1-2	CASSPGISGYGYTF
TRBV6-1	15	.	CASSGTSAYSYEQYF
TRBV7-8	14	TRBJ2-7	CASSLFGGTYEQYF
TRBV5-1	14	TRBJ2-7	CASSPGTRLLEQYF
TRBV4-3	13	TRBJ1-6	CASSQARDSPLHF
TRBV5-1	14	TRBJ1-4	CASSLAPGLEKLFF
TRBV18	13	TRBJ1-4	CASSRATREKLFF
TRBV19	8	TRBJ1-2	CAGPGSTF
TRBV11-2	14	TRBJ2-7	CASSFSGSSYEQYF
TRBV7-7	19	TRBJ2-2	CASSPFGLAGGGNTGELFF
TRBV9	15	TRBJ1-5	CASSVDGGALQPQHF
TRBV15	16	TRBJ1-1	CATSRGIGESNTEAFF
TRBV4-1	12	TRBJ1-1	CASSLTGGEAFF
TRBV9	16	TRBJ1-4	CASSTHSRGFNEKLFF
TRBV28	15	TRBJ1-5	CASSLWETGNQPQHF
TRBV2	15	TRBJ2-5	CASSVQGGVQETQYF
TRBV5-4	14	TRBJ1-1	CASSLALSKSEAFF
TRBV27	15	TRBJ1-5	CASSFGTKGNQPQHF